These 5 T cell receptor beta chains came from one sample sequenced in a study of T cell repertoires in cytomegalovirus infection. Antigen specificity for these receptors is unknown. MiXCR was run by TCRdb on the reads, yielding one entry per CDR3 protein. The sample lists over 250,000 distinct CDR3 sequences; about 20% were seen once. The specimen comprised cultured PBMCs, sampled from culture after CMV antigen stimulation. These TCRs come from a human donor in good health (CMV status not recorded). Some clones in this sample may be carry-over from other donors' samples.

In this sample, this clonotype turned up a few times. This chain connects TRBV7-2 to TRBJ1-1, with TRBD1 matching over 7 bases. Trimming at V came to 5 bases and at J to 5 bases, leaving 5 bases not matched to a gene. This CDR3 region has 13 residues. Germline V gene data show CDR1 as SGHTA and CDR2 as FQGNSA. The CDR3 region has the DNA TGTGCCAGCAGCCCAGGGGGTATGACTGAAGCTTTCTTT. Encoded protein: CASSPGGMTEAFF.

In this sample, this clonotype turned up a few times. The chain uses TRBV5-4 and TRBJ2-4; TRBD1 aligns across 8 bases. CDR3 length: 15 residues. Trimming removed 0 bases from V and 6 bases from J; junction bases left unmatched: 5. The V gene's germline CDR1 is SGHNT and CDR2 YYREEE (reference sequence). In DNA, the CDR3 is TGTGCCAGCAGCTTGGTGGGACAGGAGGGAAACATTCAGTACTTC. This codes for CASSLVGQEGNIQYF.

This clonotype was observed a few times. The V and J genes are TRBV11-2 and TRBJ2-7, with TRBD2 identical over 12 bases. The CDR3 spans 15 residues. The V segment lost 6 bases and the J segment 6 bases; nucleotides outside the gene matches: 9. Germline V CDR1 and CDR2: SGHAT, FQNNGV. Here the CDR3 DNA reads TGTGCCAGCAGTTCTAGGACTAGCGGGAAATCCGAGCAGTACGTC. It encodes CASSSRTSGKSEQYV.

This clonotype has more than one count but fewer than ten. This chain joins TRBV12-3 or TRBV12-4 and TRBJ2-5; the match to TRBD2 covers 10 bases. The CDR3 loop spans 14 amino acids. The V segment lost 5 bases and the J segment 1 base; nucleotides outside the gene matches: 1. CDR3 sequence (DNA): TGTGCCAGCAGTGGACTAGCGGCCCAAGAGACCCAGTACTTC. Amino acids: CASSGLAAQETQYF.

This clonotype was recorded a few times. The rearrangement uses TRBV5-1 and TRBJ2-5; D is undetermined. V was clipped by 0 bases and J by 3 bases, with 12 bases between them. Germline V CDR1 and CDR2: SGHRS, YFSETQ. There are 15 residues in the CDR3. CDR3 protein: CASSLGRAGEETQYF. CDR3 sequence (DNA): TGCGCCAGCAGCTTGGGACGGGCCGGAGAAGAGACCCAGTACTTC. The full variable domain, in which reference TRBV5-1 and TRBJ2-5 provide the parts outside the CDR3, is KAGVTQTPRYLIKTRGQQVTLSCSPISGHRSVSWYQQTPGQGLQFLFEYFSETQRNKGNFPGRFSGRQFSNSRSEMNVSTLELGDSALYLCASSLGRAGEETQYFGPGTRLLVL.